A selection of T cell receptor beta chains follows, all from one sample in a study of response to subunit inactivated influenza vaccine. TCRdb redid the calling of the RT-PCR reads with MiXCR, one entry per CDR3 protein. The sample lists 800,000 or so distinct CDR3 sequences; approximately 21% were seen once. The starting material was PBMCs from blood, obtained 5 to 6 days after vaccination. These receptors came from a man aged 50-59 years who received an inactivated influenza vaccine. The CDR3 runs from the conserved cysteine through the conserved F or W. The order of the fields is D gene, V gene, clone size, CDR3 length, J gene, CDR3 protein, CDR3 DNA. A D gene is named only where the DNA matches it firmly. The size field is filled for only some rows; it gives once, few, many or a size class.

NA	TRBV6-1	NA	15	TRBJ2-7	CASSFWDGLPYEQYF	TGTGCCAGCAGCTTCTGGGACGGATTACCCTACGAGCAGTACTTC
NA	TRBV5-1	few	16	TRBJ1-3	CASSKYLTDSGNTIYF	TGCGCCAGCAGCAAATACCTGACAGACTCTGGAAACACCATATATTTT
NA	TRBV7-9	NA	12	TRBJ2-5	CASSNMQETQYF	TGTGCCAGCAGCAACATGCAAGAGACCCAGTACTTC
TRBD2	TRBV7-9	NA	16	TRBJ2-1	CASRLTSGRTGNEQFF	TGTGCCAGCCGCCTGACTAGCGGGAGGACGGGCAATGAGCAGTTCTTC
TRBD1	TRBV6-1	few	15	TRBJ1-2	CASSERDRGNYGYTF	TGTGCCAGCAGTGAGCGGGACAGGGGGAACTATGGCTACACCTTC
NA	TRBV7-2	few	16	TRBJ1-5	CASSLVTGLGGQPQHF	TGTGCCAGCAGCTTAGTCACAGGATTAGGCGGTCAGCCCCAGCATTTT
NA	TRBV29-1	few	15	TRBJ2-3	CSVAWTARPTDTQYF	TGCAGCGTCGCCTGGACAGCAAGACCCACAGATACGCAGTATTTT
TRBD1	TRBV27	few	15	TRBJ2-7	CASSSTGTGFGEQYF	TGTGCCAGCAGTTCAACCGGGACAGGGTTCGGCGAGCAGTACTTC
TRBD2	TRBV7-9	few	14	TRBJ2-1	CASSLLAGAYEQFF	TGTGCCAGCAGCTTGCTAGCGGGAGCTTATGAGCAGTTCTTC
NA	TRBV12-3/TRBV12-4	NA	14	TRBJ1-2	CASSRGGGLYGYTF	TGTGCCAGCAGTCGGGGTGGCGGTCTCTATGGCTACACCTTC
NA	TRBV3-1	NA	14	TRBJ2-3	CASSQMAGPDTQYF	TGTGCCAGCAGCCAGATGGCAGGGCCAGATACGCAGTATTTT
TRBD1	TRBV20-1	many	14	TRBJ2-4	CSATPGTGGNIQYF	TGCAGTGCTACACCCGGGACAGGGGGGAACATTCAGTACTTC
NA	TRBV11-2	many	12	TRBJ2-3	CASSLDPNTQYF	TGTGCCAGCAGCTTAGATCCAAATACGCAGTATTTT
TRBD1	TRBV12-3/TRBV12-4	many	15	TRBJ2-1	CASSIDRGSYNEQFF	TGTGCCAGCAGCATAGACAGGGGGAGCTACAATGAGCAGTTCTTC
TRBD1	TRBV10-3	few	15	TRBJ2-3	CATRKGQTLGDTQYF	TGTGCCACCCGGAAGGGACAGACTTTGGGAGATACGCAGTATTTT
NA	TRBV7-3	NA	15	TRBJ2-2	CATHPTGTNTGELFF	TGTGCCACACACCCCACAGGAACGAACACCGGGGAGCTGTTTTTT
NA	TRBV6-5	NA	16	TRBJ2-3	CASSSPNYRFTDTQYF	TGTGCCAGCAGTTCGCCGAATTATAGGTTCACAGATACGCAGTATTTT
NA	TRBV7-9	NA	12	TRBJ2-2	CASSSTHGELFF	TGTGCCAGCAGCTCTACGCACGGGGAGCTGTTTTTT
TRBD1	TRBV5-4	NA	15	TRBJ2-5	CASSSEDRAKETQYF	TGTGCCAGCAGTTCCGAAGACAGGGCCAAAGAGACCCAGTACTTC
NA	TRBV20-1	NA	15	TRBJ2-5	CSARGTGTWRETQYF	TGCAGTGCTAGAGGAACAGGGACGTGGAGAGAGACCCAGTACTTC
TRBD2	TRBV28	NA	16	TRBJ2-7	CASSVIPGLAAYEQYF	TGTGCCAGCAGTGTCATTCCGGGACTAGCCGCCTACGAGCAGTACTTC
TRBD1	TRBV15	few	16	TRBJ2-7	CATRDRTGLSSYEQYF	TGTGCCACCAGAGACCGGACAGGTTTGAGCTCCTACGAGCAGTACTTC
NA	TRBV20-1	NA	11	TRBJ2-3	CSATPGDTQYF	TGCAGTGCTACTCCTGGGGATACGCAGTATTTT
NA	TRBV28	few	15	TRBJ1-5	CASSFPGHSNQPQHF	TGTGCCAGCAGTTTCCCAGGTCATAGCAATCAGCCCCAGCATTTT
NA	TRBV15	NA	15	TRBJ2-4	CATSRDRLPGNIQYF	TGTGCCACCAGCAGAGATAGGCTCCCCGGGAACATTCAGTACTTC